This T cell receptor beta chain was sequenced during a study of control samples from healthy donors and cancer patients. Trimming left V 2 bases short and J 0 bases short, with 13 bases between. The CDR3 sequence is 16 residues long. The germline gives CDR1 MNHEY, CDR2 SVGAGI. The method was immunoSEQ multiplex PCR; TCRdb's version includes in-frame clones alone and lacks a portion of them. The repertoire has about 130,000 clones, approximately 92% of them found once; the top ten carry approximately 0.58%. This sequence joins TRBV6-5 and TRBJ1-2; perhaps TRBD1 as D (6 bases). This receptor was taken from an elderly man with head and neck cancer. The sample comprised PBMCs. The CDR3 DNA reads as TGTGCCAGCAGTTACGACAGGTCCCCTACTAACTATGGCTACACCTTC. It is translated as CASSYDRSPTNYGYTF.